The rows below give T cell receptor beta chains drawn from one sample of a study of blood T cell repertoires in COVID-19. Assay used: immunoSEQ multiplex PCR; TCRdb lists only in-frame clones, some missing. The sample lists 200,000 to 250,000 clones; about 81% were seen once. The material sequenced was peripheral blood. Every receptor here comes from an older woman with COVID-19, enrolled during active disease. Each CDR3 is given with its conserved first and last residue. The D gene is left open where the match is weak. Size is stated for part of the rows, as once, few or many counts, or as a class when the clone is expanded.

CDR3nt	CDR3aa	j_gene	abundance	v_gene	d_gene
TGTGCCAGCAGCCCGCGACTAGCGGGGAGCCTTGGAAACATTCAGTACTTC	CASSPRLAGSLGNIQYF	TRBJ2-4	.	TRBV5-8	TRBD2
TGCGCCAGCAGCATAGGACAGGGGGTTGAAAGAGAAGCTTTCTTT	CASSIGQGVEREAFF	TRBJ1-1	once	TRBV5-1	TRBD1
TGTGCCAGCAGCCCCCTGGAAGGCAGGGGCAAGCATGGCTACACCTTC	CASSPLEGRGKHGYTF	TRBJ1-2	.	TRBV11-2	.
TGCAGCGTGGGTAGTGGGGGCGGCAATCAGCCCCAGCATTTT	CSVGSGGGNQPQHF	TRBJ1-5	once	TRBV29-1	.
TGTGCCAGCAGTGAATCGAAGGGGCGTCAGCCCCAGCATTTT	CASSESKGRQPQHF	TRBJ1-5	.	TRBV6-1	.
TGTGCCAGCAGTACCCTCGCCGGGACAGGCCTTGATGAGTACTTC	CASSTLAGTGLDEYF	TRBJ2-7	.	TRBV27	TRBD1
TGTGCCAGCAGCCCACCGGGTGAGAACTATGGCTACACCTTC	CASSPPGENYGYTF	TRBJ1-2	.	TRBV13	.
TGTGCCAGCAGTTACAGACCGGGACAGGGAAAGAGGGGCTACACCTTC	CASSYRPGQGKRGYTF	TRBJ1-2	once	TRBV6-5	TRBD1
TGTGCCAGCAGTCAGTCCGGGACAGGGACTTATAATTCACCCCTCCACTTT	CASSQSGTGTYNSPLHF	TRBJ1-6	.	TRBV6-6	TRBD1
TGTGCCATCAGTGAACGGGCAGATACGCAGTATTTT	CAISERADTQYF	TRBJ2-3	.	TRBV10-3	.
TGTGCCAGCAGCTTTCCGGGACTAGCGGGAGGGGGGGAGCAGTTCTTC	CASSFPGLAGGGEQFF	TRBJ2-1	.	TRBV7-2	TRBD2
TGTGCCACCAGTGATGCGACAGGAAATCAGCCCCAGCATTTT	CATSDATGNQPQHF	TRBJ1-5	few	TRBV24-1	.
TGTGCCAGCAGCTTGGGCGTTGCTATCACAGATACGCAGTATTTT	CASSLGVAITDTQYF	TRBJ2-3	.	TRBV7-9	.
TGTGCCAGCAGTTTTTTAACAGGGAAAGAGACCCAGTACTTC	CASSFLTGKETQYF	TRBJ2-5	.	TRBV6-5	.
TGTGCCAGCAGCCAAACCGGACAGGGGGTCAACACTGAAGCTTTCTTT	CASSQTGQGVNTEAFF	TRBJ1-1	.	TRBV6-2/TRBV6-3	TRBD1
TGTGCCAGCCGGTTGCCCGGGGGGTCCTACAATGAGCAGTTCTTC	CASRLPGGSYNEQFF	TRBJ2-1	.	TRBV28	TRBD2
TGTGCCAGCAGCCTGACCGGAGGCAGCAATCAGCCCCAGCATTTT	CASSLTGGSNQPQHF	TRBJ1-5	.	TRBV7-9	.
TGTGCCAGTAGTATAGACCCTAGCCGCAATGAGCAGTTCTTC	CASSIDPSRNEQFF	TRBJ2-1	.	TRBV19	.
TGTGCCAGCAGCTCGACTAGCGGGAGGCAAGAGCAGTACTTC	CASSSTSGRQEQYF	TRBJ2-7	.	TRBV11-2	TRBD2
TGTGCCAGCCTTCCCGGGGGACTAGCGGGAGATGGGGTGTTTTACGAGCAGTACTTC	CASLPGGLAGDGVFYEQYF	TRBJ2-7	.	TRBV28	TRBD2
TGTGCCTGGAGTGTACCCAGGGGGCGAGATTTTCCGGAAAAACTGTTTTTT	CAWSVPRGRDFPEKLFF	TRBJ1-4	.	TRBV30	TRBD1
TGTGCCAGCAGCTTAGGGCGGGGAGCCATGAACACTGAAGCTTTCTTT	CASSLGRGAMNTEAFF	TRBJ1-1	.	TRBV7-8	.
TGTGCCAGCAGCAAAAGGGAGTCCGGGGAGCTGTTTTTT	CASSKRESGELFF	TRBJ2-2	.	TRBV7-2	.
TGTGCCAGCAGCCCTCCCAATCAGGGGCTTAATGAAAAACTGTTTTTT	CASSPPNQGLNEKLFF	TRBJ1-4	.	TRBV11-2	.
TGTGGGGGGGGTGGGAATTATGGCTACACCTTC	CGGGGNYGYTF	TRBJ1-2	.	TRBV30	.
TGTGCCAGTACACGGGGGGAATCTGGGGCCAACGTCCTGACTTTC	CASTRGESGANVLTF	TRBJ2-6	once	TRBV7-8	TRBD2
TGTGCCAGCAGCTTAGGTTCCCCGAGACAGTCCTCCTACGAGCAGTACTTC	CASSLGSPRQSSYEQYF	TRBJ2-7	.	TRBV7-8	.